This T cell receptor (beta chain) came from a study of technical replicates of blood from several donors. The protocol was immunoSEQ multiplex PCR, while the TCRdb copy is restricted to in-frame clones and leaves out a portion. This table holds under 80,000 clones, 90% to 95% found once. V was pared by 8 bases and J by 0 bases, with 10 bases between. The V gene's germline CDR1 is MNHNY and CDR2 SVGAGI (reference sequence). The CDR3 is 14 residues long. The clonotype originates from a human donor in good health. This chain uses TRBV6-6 with TRBJ1-4; D ambiguous. The sequencing input was T cells isolated from PBMCs. The CDR3 region has the DNA TGTGCCAGCCACCGAGGTGCAACTAATGAAAAACTGTTTTTT. It is translated as CASHRGATNEKLFF.